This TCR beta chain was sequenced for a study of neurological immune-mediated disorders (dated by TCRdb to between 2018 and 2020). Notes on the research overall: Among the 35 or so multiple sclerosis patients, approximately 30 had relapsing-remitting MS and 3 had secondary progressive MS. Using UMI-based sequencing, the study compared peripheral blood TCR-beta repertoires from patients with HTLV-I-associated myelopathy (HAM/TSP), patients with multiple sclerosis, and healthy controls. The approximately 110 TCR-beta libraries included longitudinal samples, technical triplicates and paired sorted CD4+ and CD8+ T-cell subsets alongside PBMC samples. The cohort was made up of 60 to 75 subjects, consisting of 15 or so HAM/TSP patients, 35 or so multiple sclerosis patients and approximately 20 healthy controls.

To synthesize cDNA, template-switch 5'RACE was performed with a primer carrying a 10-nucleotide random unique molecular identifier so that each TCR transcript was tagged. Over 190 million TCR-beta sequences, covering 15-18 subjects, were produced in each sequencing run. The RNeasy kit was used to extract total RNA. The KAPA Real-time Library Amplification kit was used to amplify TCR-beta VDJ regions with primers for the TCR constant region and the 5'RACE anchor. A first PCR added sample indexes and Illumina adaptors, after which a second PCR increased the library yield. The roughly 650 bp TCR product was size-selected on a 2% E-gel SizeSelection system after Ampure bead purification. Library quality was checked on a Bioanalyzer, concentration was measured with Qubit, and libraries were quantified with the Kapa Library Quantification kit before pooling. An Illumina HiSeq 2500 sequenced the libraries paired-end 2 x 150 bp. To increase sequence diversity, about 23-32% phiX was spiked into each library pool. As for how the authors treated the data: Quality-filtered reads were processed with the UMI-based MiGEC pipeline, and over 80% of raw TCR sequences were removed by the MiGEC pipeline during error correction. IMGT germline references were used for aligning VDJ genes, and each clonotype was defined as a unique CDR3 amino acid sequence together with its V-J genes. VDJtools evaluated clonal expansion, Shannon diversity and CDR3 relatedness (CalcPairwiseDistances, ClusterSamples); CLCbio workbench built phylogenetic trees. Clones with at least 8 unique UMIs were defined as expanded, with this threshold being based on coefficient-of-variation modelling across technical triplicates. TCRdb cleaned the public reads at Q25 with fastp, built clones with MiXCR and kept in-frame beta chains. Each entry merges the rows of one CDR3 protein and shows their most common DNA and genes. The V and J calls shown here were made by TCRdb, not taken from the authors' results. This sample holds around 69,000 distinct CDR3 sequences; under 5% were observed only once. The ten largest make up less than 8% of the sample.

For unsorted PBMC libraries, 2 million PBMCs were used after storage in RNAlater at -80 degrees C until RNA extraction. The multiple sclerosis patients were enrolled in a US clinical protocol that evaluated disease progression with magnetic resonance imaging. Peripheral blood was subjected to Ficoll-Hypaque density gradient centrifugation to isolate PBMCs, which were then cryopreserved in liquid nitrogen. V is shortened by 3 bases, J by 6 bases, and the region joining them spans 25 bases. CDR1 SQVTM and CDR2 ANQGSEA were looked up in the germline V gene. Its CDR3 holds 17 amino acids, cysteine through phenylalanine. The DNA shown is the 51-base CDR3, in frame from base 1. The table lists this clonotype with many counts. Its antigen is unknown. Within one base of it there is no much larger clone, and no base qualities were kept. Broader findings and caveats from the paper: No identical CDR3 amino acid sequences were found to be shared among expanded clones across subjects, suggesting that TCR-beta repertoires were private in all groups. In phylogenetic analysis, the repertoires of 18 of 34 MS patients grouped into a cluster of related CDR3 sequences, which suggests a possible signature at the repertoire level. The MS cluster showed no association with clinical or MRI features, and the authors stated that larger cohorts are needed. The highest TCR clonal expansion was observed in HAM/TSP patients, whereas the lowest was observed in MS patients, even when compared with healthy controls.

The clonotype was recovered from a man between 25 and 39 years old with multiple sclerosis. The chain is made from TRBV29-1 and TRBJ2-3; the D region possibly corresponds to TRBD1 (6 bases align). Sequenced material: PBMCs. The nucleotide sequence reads TGCAGCGTTGAGATCTACGGGACACCCGTGGGAAGGGATACGCAGTATTTT. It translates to CSVEIYGTPVGRDTQYF.